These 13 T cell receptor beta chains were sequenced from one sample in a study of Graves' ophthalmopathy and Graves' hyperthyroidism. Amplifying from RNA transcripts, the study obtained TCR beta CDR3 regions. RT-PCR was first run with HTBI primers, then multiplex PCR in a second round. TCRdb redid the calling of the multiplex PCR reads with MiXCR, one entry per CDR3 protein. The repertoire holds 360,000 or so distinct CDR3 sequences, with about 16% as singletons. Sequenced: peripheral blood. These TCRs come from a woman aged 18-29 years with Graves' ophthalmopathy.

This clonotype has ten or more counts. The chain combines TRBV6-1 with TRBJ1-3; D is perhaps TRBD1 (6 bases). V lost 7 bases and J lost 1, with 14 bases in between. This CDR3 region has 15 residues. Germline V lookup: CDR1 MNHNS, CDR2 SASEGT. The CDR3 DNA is TGTGCCAGCATCGGGCAGGGGTATTCTGGAAACACCATATATTTT. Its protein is CASIGQGYSGNTIYF.

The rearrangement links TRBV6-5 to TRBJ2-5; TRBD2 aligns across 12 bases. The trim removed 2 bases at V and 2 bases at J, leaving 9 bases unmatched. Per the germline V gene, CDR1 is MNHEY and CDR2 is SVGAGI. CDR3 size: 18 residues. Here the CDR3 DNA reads TGTGCCAGCAGTTACCAATCTACTAGCGGGAGGCAGCAAGAGACCCAGTACTTC. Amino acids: CASSYQSTSGRQQETQYF.

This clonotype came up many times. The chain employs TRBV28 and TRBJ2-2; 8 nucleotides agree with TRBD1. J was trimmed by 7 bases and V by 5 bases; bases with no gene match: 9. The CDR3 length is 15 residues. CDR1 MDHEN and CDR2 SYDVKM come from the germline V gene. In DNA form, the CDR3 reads TGTGCCAGCAGTCTTAGGACAGGGATGATCGGGGAGCTGTTTTTT. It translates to CASSLRTGMIGELFF.

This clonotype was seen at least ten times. CDR3 coding DNA: TGTGCCAGCGGACACGCGAACACTGAAGCTTTCTTT. Translated: CASGHANTEAFF. This chain joins TRBV6-5 and TRBJ1-1, with D tentatively TRBD1 (5 bases). CDR1 is MNHEY, CDR2 SVGAGI, per germline. Trimming pared 8 bases from V and 1 base from J, leaving 8 bases between. The CDR3 extends over 12 amino acids.

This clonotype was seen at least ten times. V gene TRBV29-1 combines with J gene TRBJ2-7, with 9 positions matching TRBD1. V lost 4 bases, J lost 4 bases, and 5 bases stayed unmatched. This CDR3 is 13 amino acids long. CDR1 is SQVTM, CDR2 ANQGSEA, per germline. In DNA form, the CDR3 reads TGCAGCGTTGTACAGGGGGCGTTTTACGAGCAGTACTTC. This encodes CSVVQGAFYEQYF.

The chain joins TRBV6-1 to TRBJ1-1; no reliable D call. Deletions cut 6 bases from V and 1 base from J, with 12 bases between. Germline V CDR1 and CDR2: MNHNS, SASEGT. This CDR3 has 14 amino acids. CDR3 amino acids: CASRPRLGNTEAFF. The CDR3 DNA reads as TGTGCCAGCAGACCGAGGCTCGGGAACACTGAAGCTTTCTTT.

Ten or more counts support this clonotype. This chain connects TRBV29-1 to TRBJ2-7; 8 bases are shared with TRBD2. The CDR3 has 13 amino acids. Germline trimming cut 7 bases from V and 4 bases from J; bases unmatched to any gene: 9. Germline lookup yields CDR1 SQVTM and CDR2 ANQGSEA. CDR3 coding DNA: TGCAGCGCCGGGGGGGGCGACAGGTACGAGCAGTACTTC. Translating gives CSAGGGDRYEQYF.

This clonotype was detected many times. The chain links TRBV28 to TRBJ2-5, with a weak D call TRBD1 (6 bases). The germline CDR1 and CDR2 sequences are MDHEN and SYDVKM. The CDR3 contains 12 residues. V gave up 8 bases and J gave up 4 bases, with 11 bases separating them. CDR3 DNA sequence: TGTGCCAGCCTACAGGGACGAGAGACCCAGTACTTC. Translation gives CASLQGRETQYF.

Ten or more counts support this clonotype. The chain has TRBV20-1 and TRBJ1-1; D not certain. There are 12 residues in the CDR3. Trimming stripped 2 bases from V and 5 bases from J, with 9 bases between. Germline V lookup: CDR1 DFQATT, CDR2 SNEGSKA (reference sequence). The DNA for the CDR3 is TGCAGTGCTAGACAAACAAATACTGAAGCTTTCTTT. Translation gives CSARQTNTEAFF.

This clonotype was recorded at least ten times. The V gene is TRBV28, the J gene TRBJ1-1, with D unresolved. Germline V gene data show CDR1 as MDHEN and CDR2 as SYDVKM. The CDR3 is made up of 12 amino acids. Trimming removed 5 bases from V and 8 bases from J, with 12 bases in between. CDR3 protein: CASSLPDWEAFF. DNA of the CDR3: TGTGCCAGCAGTCTCCCCGACTGGGAAGCTTTCTTT.

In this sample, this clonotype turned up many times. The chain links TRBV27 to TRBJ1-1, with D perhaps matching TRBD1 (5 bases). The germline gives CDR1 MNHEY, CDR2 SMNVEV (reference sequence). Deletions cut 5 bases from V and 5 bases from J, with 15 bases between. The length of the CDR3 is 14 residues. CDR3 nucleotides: TGTGCCAGCAGTCCCCAGGGACGGGGAACTGAAGCTTTCTTT. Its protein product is CASSPQGRGTEAFF.

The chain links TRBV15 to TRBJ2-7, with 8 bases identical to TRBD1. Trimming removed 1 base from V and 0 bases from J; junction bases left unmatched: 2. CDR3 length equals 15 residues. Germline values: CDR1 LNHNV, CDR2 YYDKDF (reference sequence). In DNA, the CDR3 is TGTGCCACCAGCAGAGCGCAGGGGGCCTCCTACGAGCAGTACTTC. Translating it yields CATSRAQGASYEQYF. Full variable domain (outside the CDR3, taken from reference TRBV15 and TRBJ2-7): DAMVIQNPRYQVTQFGKPVTLSCSQTLNHNVMYWYQQKSSQAPKLLFHYYDKDFNNEADTPDNFQSRRPNTSFCFLDIRSPGLGDTAMYLCATSRAQGASYEQYFGPGTRLTVT.

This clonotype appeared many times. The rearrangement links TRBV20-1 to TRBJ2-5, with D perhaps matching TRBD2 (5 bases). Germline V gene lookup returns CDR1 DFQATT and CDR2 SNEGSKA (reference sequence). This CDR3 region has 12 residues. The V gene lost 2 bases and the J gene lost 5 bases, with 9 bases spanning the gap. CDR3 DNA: TGCAGTGCTAGACGGTCGGGGGAGACCCAGTACTTC. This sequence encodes CSARRSGETQYF.